This T cell receptor (beta chain) was sequenced in a study of shared T cell receptors in the human thymus. The method was immunoSEQ multiplex PCR; TCRdb's version includes in-frame clones alone and lacks a portion of them. The sample lists hundreds of thousands of clones; approximately 85% were seen once. In germline, CDR1 is MNHNS, CDR2 SASEGT. This CDR3 is 16 amino acids long. J lost 3 bases, V lost 2 bases, and 3 bases had no gene match. The same specimen was also included in a second study, on human thymus T cells. Per that study: Resections from corrective heart surgery provided thymus tissue. Thymic and blood repertoires appeared to carry a bias in their V and J gene usage. Related research has reported that thymic repertoires overlap highly among unrelated individuals.

This chain links TRBV6-1 with TRBJ2-3, with 12 bases fitting TRBD2. The sequenced sample was thymocytes. The TCR sequence derives from a girl less than two years old with a congenital heart defect. The CDR3 is CASSESSGGATDTQYF. In nucleotides, the CDR3 is TGTGCCAGCAGTGAATCTAGCGGGGGGGCGACAGATACGCAGTATTTT.